Each of the 27 T cell receptor beta chains below was sequenced from the same sample in a study of beta chain features in type 1 diabetes. The entirety of the isolated RNA underwent reverse transcription, so expressed TCRB transcripts were sequenced. Assay used: immunoSEQ multiplex PCR; TCRdb lists only in-frame clones, some missing. The sample contains some 240,000 clones, around 9.9% of which appear only once. Sequencing input: central memory CD4+ T cells from blood. Source of these receptors: a man aged 18 to 29 in good health.

This clone has more than one count but fewer than ten. V and J are TRBV6-1 and TRBJ2-5; maybe TRBD2 (6 bases). This CDR3 has 15 amino acids. CDR1 and CDR2 from the germline V gene are MNHNS and SASEGT. The V gene lost 6 bases and the J gene lost 4 bases, with 18 bases spanning the gap. This CDR3 reads CASRDPGGVRETQYF. DNA for the CDR3: TGTGCCAGCAGGGATCCCGGCGGGGTCAGAGAGACCCAGTACTTC.

This clone showed up just a few times. This rearrangement joins TRBV27 to TRBJ1-5; D gene uncertain. Germline CDR1 is MNHEY and CDR2 is SMNVEV (reference sequence). The CDR3 length is 13 residues. The germline V and J ends were trimmed by 3 bases and 7 bases, with 10 bases remaining between them. Here the CDR3 reads CASSLDLGQPQHF. The CDR3 DNA follows: TGTGCCAGCAGTTTGGACCTGGGGCAGCCCCAGCATTTT.

Written as DNA, the CDR3 is TGTGCCAGCAGCCCCGATGGGACAGGGAGGAATGAGCAGTTCTTC. Translated, it gives CASSPDGTGRNEQFF. The V gene is TRBV6-5, the J gene TRBJ2-1; 9 bases fit TRBD1. V trimming: 6 bases; J trimming: 7 bases; junction bases outside the gene matches: 10. CDR1 and CDR2 (germline): MNHEY, SVGAGI. This CDR3 region has 15 residues.

In its sample, this clone was seen many times. The chain uses TRBV7-8 and TRBJ2-1; D remains unclear. The germline V and J ends were trimmed by 5 bases and 8 bases, with 10 bases remaining between them. This CDR3 spans 12 amino acids. Germline CDR1 reads SGHVS; CDR2 reads FQNEAQ. In DNA, the CDR3 is TGTGCCAGCAGCGTAAGCAACCATGAGCAGTTCTTC. Translated, it gives CASSVSNHEQFF.

This clone showed up many times. The chain uses TRBV4-1 and TRBJ2-7; TRBD1 or TRBD2 may be the D gene (5 bases each). CDR3 size: 14 residues. Germline V gives CDR1 MGHRA, CDR2 YSYEKL. V lost 8 bases to trimming and J lost 3 bases, with 17 bases between them. The CDR3 bases are TGCGCCAGCTCCGACTACTGGGACGGCTACGAGCAGTACTTC. Its protein product is CASSDYWDGYEQYF.

The V and J genes are TRBV9 and TRBJ1-1; the match to TRBD1 covers 8 bases. With 3 bases clipped from V and 5 bases from J, the junction kept 12 bases outside the gene matches. The germline V gene encodes CDR1 SGDLS and CDR2 YYNGEE. The CDR3 length is 16 residues. CDR3: CASSAPGTGAQTEAFF. For the CDR3, the DNA is TGTGCCAGCAGCGCCCCCGGGACAGGAGCACAGACTGAAGCTTTCTTT.

This sequence joins TRBV4-2 and TRBJ2-5, with TRBD1 identical over 7 bases. The J call may not be correct, given that the DNA end is closer to TRBJ2-7. The CDR3 has 16 amino acids. Germline CDR1 reads LGHNA; CDR2 reads YNFKEQ. CDR3 nucleotide sequence: TGTGCCAGCAGCCAGGAAAACCGGGACAGACGCTACGAGCAGTACTTC. Translating gives CASSQENRDRRYEQYF.

This clone was counted a few times. The J gene is TRBJ1-1, the V gene TRBV6-5; D unresolved. CDR3 length: 13 residues. Trimming shortened V by 4 bases and J by 0 bases, and 6 bases separated the two germline ends. From germline, CDR1 is MNHEY and CDR2 SVGAGI. In nucleotides, the CDR3 is TGTGCCAGCAGTTTTTCGATGAACACTGAAGCTTTCTTT. Translated: CASSFSMNTEAFF.

The chain is built from TRBV7-2 and TRBJ2-3; 12 nucleotides agree with TRBD2. Trimming at V came to 7 bases and at J to 4 bases, leaving 15 bases not matched to a gene. Germline V CDR1 and CDR2: SGHTA, FQGNSA. This CDR3 has 18 amino acids. In DNA, the CDR3 is TGTGCCAGCATCCAAACGACTAGCGGGAGTCTGAGGGCAGATACGCAGTATTTT. Amino acid sequence: CASIQTTSGSLRADTQYF.

The chain employs TRBV14 and TRBJ2-7, with D uncertain. Germline lookup yields CDR1 SGHDN and CDR2 FVKESK. The V end lost 5 bases, the J end lost 3 bases, and 5 bases lay between the germline ends. CDR3 length: 11 amino acids. Here the CDR3 DNA reads TGTGCCAGCAGCGTCTACTACGAGCAGTACTTC. Translation: CASSVYYEQYF.

The chain carries TRBV10-3 and TRBJ1-1; no clear D gene. CDR1 and CDR2 (germline): ENHRY, SYGVKD. The CDR3 totals 14 residues. V lost 2 bases to trimming and J lost 3 bases, with 10 bases between them. The CDR3 here is CAISEERVYTEAFF. The CDR3 DNA follows: TGTGCCATCAGTGAGGAACGGGTATACACTGAAGCTTTCTTT.

The chain uses TRBV4-3 and TRBJ2-1; the D gene is possibly TRBD2 (6 bases). Looked up from germline, CDR1 is LGHNA and CDR2 is YSLEER. V lost 2 bases, J lost 15 bases, and 17 bases lay in between. The CDR3 spans 13 residues. CDR3 residues: CASSQPGTRGTFF. CDR3 coding DNA: TGCGCCAGCAGCCAACCCGGGACTCGAGGTACGTTCTTC.

This sequence joins TRBV7-2 and TRBJ2-2, with 7 bases fitting TRBD1. Losses at the gene ends were 2 bases for V and 5 bases for J; bases not matched to a gene: 5. From germline, CDR1 is SGHTA and CDR2 FQGNSA. This CDR3 has 15 amino acids. For the CDR3, the DNA is TGTGCCAGCAGCTTATCTACAGGGGATACCGGGGAGCTGTTTTTT. Its protein product is CASSLSTGDTGELFF.

The chain has TRBV10-3 and TRBJ2-5, with D unclear. Trimming shortened V by 4 bases and J by 5 bases, and 11 bases separated the two germline ends. Germline CDR1 reads ENHRY; CDR2 reads SYGVKD. The CDR3 spans 13 residues. This CDR3 is CAISGTTGETQYF. CDR3 coding DNA: TGTGCCATCAGTGGAACAACTGGCGAGACCCAGTACTTC.

This clone was seen ten or more times. The chain recombines TRBV4-1 with TRBJ2-3; D may be TRBD2 (6 bases). CDR1 and CDR2 (germline): MGHRA, YSYEKL. V was clipped by 4 bases and J by 5 bases, with 25 bases between them. This CDR3 has 18 residues. The chain's CDR3 is CASSRNSGTWRAEDTQYF. The CDR3 nucleotides are TGCGCCAGCAGCCGAAACTCGGGGACCTGGAGGGCCGAAGATACGCAGTATTTT.

This clone was detected many times. The chain couples TRBV30 to TRBJ2-2; 10 bases agree with TRBD1. From germline, CDR1 is GTSNPN and CDR2 SVGIG (reference sequence). CDR3 size: 16 residues. Unmatched junction bases numbered 10, after V lost 2 bases and J lost 7 bases. The CDR3 is CAWSPLGQGIDGELFF. CDR3 nucleotide sequence: TGTGCCTGGAGTCCCCTGGGACAGGGGATCGACGGGGAGCTGTTTTTT.

This chain links TRBV7-2 with TRBJ2-7, with a tentative D call TRBD2 (6 bases). The V gene's germline CDR1 is SGHTA and CDR2 FQGNSA. The CDR3 loop spans 12 amino acids. V was trimmed by 4 bases and J by 5 bases, leaving 9 bases between them. CDR3 in amino acids: CASSSGGNEQYF. In DNA, the CDR3 is TGTGCCAGCAGCTCTGGAGGGAACGAGCAGTACTTC.

This clone has just a few counts. The V gene is TRBV4-2, the J gene TRBJ1-1; D ambiguous. Per the germline V gene, CDR1 is LGHNA and CDR2 is YNFKEQ. The V end was cut by 1 base, the J end by 4 bases, with 13 bases between. There are 15 residues in the CDR3. The CDR3 DNA follows: TGTGCCAGCAGCCAAGTCCCCCCGGACGGCACTGAAGCTTTCTTT. It specifies CASSQVPPDGTEAFF.

This clone was recorded many times. The V gene is TRBV29-1, the J gene TRBJ1-2, with a tentative D call TRBD1 (5 bases). This CDR3 is 12 amino acids long. In germline, CDR1 is SQVTM, CDR2 ANQGSEA. CDR3 sequence (DNA): TGCAGTACAGAGACAGCTAACTATGGCTACACCTTC. Translating gives CSTETANYGYTF. Combining the CDR3 with reference TRBV29-1 and TRBJ1-2 gives the whole variable domain SAVISQKPSRDICQRGTSLTIQCQVDSQVTMMFWYRQQPGQSLTLIATANQGSEATYESGFVIDKFPISRPNLTFSTLTVSNMSPEDSSIYLCSTETANYGYTFGSGTRLTVV.

The table lists this clone with many counts. V is TRBV30 and J is TRBJ2-6; D is ambiguous. The CDR3 contains 13 residues. V shed 4 bases and J shed 6 bases, with 10 bases lying between them. From germline, CDR1 is GTSNPN and CDR2 SVGIG (reference sequence). CDR3: CAWNPTQANVLTF. In nucleotides, the CDR3 is TGTGCCTGGAACCCGACCCAGGCCAACGTCCTGACTTTC.

V and J are TRBV7-2 and TRBJ2-3, with a tentative D call TRBD1 (6 bases). There are 15 residues in the CDR3. V lost 0 bases and J lost 1, with 8 bases in between. Germline CDR1 reads SGHTA; CDR2 reads FQGNSA. In DNA form, the CDR3 reads TGTGCCAGCAGCTTAGCCCAGGGGCGCACAGATACGCAGTATTTT. This gives the protein CASSLAQGRTDTQYF.

This clone showed up just a few times. This chain links TRBV7-9 with TRBJ2-7; D perhaps matches TRBD1 (5 bases). Trimming cost V 4 bases and J 3 bases, with 19 bases left between them. In germline, CDR1 is SEHNR, CDR2 FQNEAQ (reference sequence). CDR3 length: 16 residues. CDR3 amino acids: CASSSLTAWIGYEQYF. CDR3 nucleotides: TGTGCCAGCAGCTCCCTGACAGCCTGGATAGGCTACGAGCAGTACTTC.

The chain joins TRBV6-4 to TRBJ2-4, with TRBD1 matching 7 bases. With V trimmed by 3 bases and J by 7 bases, 3 bases remained unmatched. The CDR3 length is 13 residues. CDR1 is MRHNA and CDR2 is SNTAGT in the germline V gene. Written as DNA, the CDR3 is TGTGCCAGCAGTGAGGCCAGGGGGAACATTCAGTACTTC. Translation: CASSEARGNIQYF.

The chain uses TRBV30 and TRBJ1-1; D call uncertain. V shed 5 bases and J shed 5 bases, with 15 bases lying between them. Germline V gene lookup returns CDR1 GTSNPN and CDR2 SVGIG (reference sequence). This CDR3 has 13 residues. DNA for the CDR3: TGTGCCTGGGCGTGGTTAGGTCGGACTGAAGCTTTCTTT. Translated, it gives CAWAWLGRTEAFF. The variable domain in full, with the rest retrieved from reference TRBV30 and TRBJ1-1, is SQTIHQWPATLVQPVGSPLSLECTVEGTSNPNLYWYRQAAGRGLQLLFYSVGIGQISSEVPQNLSASRPQDRQFILSSKKLLLSDSGFYLCAWAWLGRTEAFFGQGTRLTVV.

The chain couples TRBV7-6 to TRBJ2-1; perhaps TRBD2 as D (6 bases). The CDR3 runs to 13 residues. Looked up from germline, CDR1 is SGHVS and CDR2 is FNYEAQ. Trimming removed 0 bases from V and 12 bases from J, with 12 bases in between. The DNA for the CDR3 is TGTGCCAGCAGCTTAGCCGTCGGGAGTATGCAGTTCTTC. Protein product: CASSLAVGSMQFF.

A remark on this clone: A read error may be the cause here, since a much bigger clone is one base away. Distinct nucleotide sequences in the sample also encode this CDR3. This sequence joins TRBV7-2 and TRBJ2-7; D is undetermined. This CDR3 is 11 amino acids long. The ends were cut back, 5 bases at V and 4 bases at J, with 6 bases in the middle. Germline V gene sequence: CDR1 SGHTA, CDR2 FQGNSA. CDR3 region: CASSPSYEQYF. CDR3 DNA: TGTGCCAGCAGCCCGAGTTACGAGCAGTACTTC.

The rearrangement uses TRBV25-1 and TRBJ1-2; 7 bases are a match to TRBD1. CDR1 is MGHDK, CDR2 SYGVNS, per germline. The CDR3 runs 15 residues. The V segment lost 3 bases and the J segment 6 bases; nucleotides outside the gene matches: 10. Here the CDR3 reads CASSEWDREGDGYTF. The CDR3 region has the DNA TGTGCCAGCAGTGAGTGGGACAGAGAAGGTGATGGCTACACCTTC.